The source of this TCR beta chain is a study of cytomegalovirus exposure and HLA in healthy donors. The PCR made use of 60 Vbeta and 13 Jbeta primers. Method: immunoSEQ multiplex PCR; TCRdb's copy keeps in-frame clones and lacks some. The repertoire holds about 140,000 clones, with around 77% as singletons. Broader study findings: HLA allele associations emerged for some 16,000 TCR beta sequences in a later analysis, at 0.05 false discovery rate. Most TCR sequences were seen very rarely across donors, but some public TCRs occurred in many. A few CMV-associated chains proved CMV antigen-specific in vitro.

For this clone: Its antigen is undetermined.

Every donor was a healthy person donating bone marrow. There are 13 residues in the CDR3. Trimming took off 0 bases at V and 4 bases at J, with 9 bases between the two ends. Germline loops: CDR1 GTSNPN, CDR2 SVGIG (reference sequence). The chain employs TRBV30 and TRBJ1-2, with D uncertain. The TCR sequence derives from a woman in her 50s in good health and CMV-seronegative. Input material: PBMCs. CDR3 residues: CAWSVGTAYGYTF. In nucleotides, the CDR3 is TGTGCCTGGAGTGTCGGAACAGCCTATGGCTACACCTTC.